Shown below are 4 T cell receptor beta chains from a single sample sequenced in a study of CD8 T cells in ankylosing spondylitis. TCRdb itself ran the 5' RACE reads through MiXCR, one entry per CDR3 protein. Of approximately 300,000 distinct CDR3 sequences listed, around 19% are singletons. The material sequenced was blood, either unsorted or a sorted T cell fraction (not recorded which). The receptors derive from a male donor with ankylosing spondylitis or in good health (not recorded which).

This clonotype has just a few counts. The chain employs TRBV27 and TRBJ1-5; D call uncertain. Trimming left V 6 bases short and J 5 bases short, with 23 bases between. Germline CDR1 reads MNHEY; CDR2 reads SMNVEV (reference sequence). The CDR3 length is 17 residues. The CDR3 protein is CASSPRLRAGRYQPQHF. The CDR3 nucleotides read TGTGCCAGCAGCCCCCGCTTACGGGCAGGTCGGTATCAGCCCCAGCATTTT.

This clonotype was picked up one time. V usage is TRBV2 and J usage is TRBJ1-4; 7 bases are a match to TRBD1. The CDR3 is 15 residues long. The V gene end was trimmed by 7 bases and the J gene end by 0 bases; junction bases not matched to a gene: 5. Germline CDR1 SNHLY, CDR2 FYNNEI. The CDR3 is CASTGTVATNEKLFF. CDR3 DNA: TGTGCCAGCACCGGGACAGTTGCAACTAATGAAAAACTGTTTTTT.

This chain uses TRBV10-3 with TRBJ2-1; D possibly corresponds to TRBD1 (6 bases). The CDR3 is 15 amino acids. The germline V gene has CDR1 ENHRY and CDR2 SYGVKD. V gave up 2 bases and J gave up 6 bases, with 14 bases separating them. CDR3 in DNA: TGTGCCATCAGTGAGACAGGGCTTGGTGGCAATGAGCAGTTCTTC. Encoded protein: CAISETGLGGNEQFF.

This clonotype was counted only a few times. The chain recombines TRBV5-1 with TRBJ2-4; D may be TRBD1 (6 bases). CDR1 is SGHRS and CDR2 is YFSETQ in the germline V gene. This CDR3 contains 14 residues. Deletions cut 4 bases from V and 0 bases from J, with 8 bases between. DNA for the CDR3: TGCGCCAGCAGCCCGGGACAAGCCAAAAACATTCAGTACTTC. This encodes CASSPGQAKNIQYF.